This TCR beta chain is from a study of blood T cell repertoires in COVID-19. Germline V gene sequence: CDR1 SGHNT, CDR2 YYREEE (reference sequence). Trimming shortened V by 2 bases and J by 0 bases, and 8 bases separated the two germline ends. The CDR3 is made up of 15 amino acids. Some clones are missing from TCRdb's copy, which holds only in-frame ones; the method was immunoSEQ multiplex PCR. The profile shows roughly 130,000 clones, around 84% of them singletons. The material sequenced was peripheral blood. The chain is built from TRBV5-4 and TRBJ2-2, with D hard to call. The sequence came from a young man with COVID-19, enrolled during active disease. DNA of the CDR3: TGTGCCAGCAGCTTTGGAGTCTCGAACACCGGGGAGCTGTTTTTT. Protein product: CASSFGVSNTGELFF. The variable domain in full, with the rest retrieved from reference TRBV5-4 and TRBJ2-2, is ETGVTQSPTHLIKTRGQQVTLRCSSQSGHNTVSWYQQALGQGPQFIFQYYREEENGRGNFPPRFSGLQFPNYSSELNVNALELDDSALYLCASSFGVSNTGELFFGEGSRLTVL.